A selection of T cell receptor beta chains follows, all from one sample in a study of response to subunit inactivated influenza vaccine. TCRdb processed the RT-PCR reads anew with MiXCR; each CDR3 protein has one entry. The table lists 540,000 or so distinct CDR3 sequences, 10% to 15% of them singletons, with around 12% in the top ten. Specimen: PBMCs from blood, collected roughly 48 days after vaccination. Receptors originate from a man in his forties or fifties who received an inactivated influenza vaccine. CDR3s include the opening cysteine and the closing phenylalanine or tryptophan. Fields, in order: CDR3 protein, CDR3 DNA, D gene, J gene, clone size, V gene. The D gene is left open where the match is weak. Size values are once, few and many counts, or a class for expanded clones, and some rows have none.

CDR3: CSVVQGQGENEQFF
DNA: TGCAGCGTTGTCCAGGGACAGGGTGAGAATGAGCAGTTCTTC
D: TRBD1
J: TRBJ2-1
size: NA
V: TRBV29-1

CDR3: CASSRTGTGTSPLHF
DNA: TGTGCCAGCAGTAGAACCGGGACAGGGACATCACCCCTCCACTTT
D: TRBD1
J: TRBJ1-6
size: NA
V: TRBV7-3

CDR3: CATSRDRTGNIQYF
DNA: TGTGCCACCAGCAGAGATCGTACTGGAAACATTCAGTACTTC
D: NA
J: TRBJ2-4
size: few
V: TRBV15

CDR3: CASSHRTAYEQYF
DNA: TGTGCCAGCAGCCACCGGACAGCCTACGAGCAGTACTTC
D: NA
J: TRBJ2-7
size: few
V: TRBV11-1

CDR3: CASSLLAGPRGEQFF
DNA: TGTGCCAGCAGTTTACTAGCGGGCCCAAGGGGTGAGCAGTTCTTC
D: TRBD2
J: TRBJ2-1
size: NA
V: TRBV27

CDR3: CASRLDGSSYNEQFF
DNA: TGTGCCAGCAGGCTGGACGGGAGCTCCTACAATGAGCAGTTCTTC
D: NA
J: TRBJ2-1
size: many
V: TRBV6-1

CDR3: CASSASANPYQETQYF
DNA: TGTGCCAGCAGCGCTAGCGCGAATCCATACCAAGAGACCCAGTACTTC
D: NA
J: TRBJ2-5
size: few
V: TRBV9

CDR3: CASSPPQRGAPTDTQYF
DNA: TGTGCCAGCAGCCCCCCCCAGCGGGGAGCTCCCACAGATACGCAGTATTTT
D: TRBD2
J: TRBJ2-3
size: few
V: TRBV6-1

CDR3: CASSYFYLWGESEQYF
DNA: TGTGCCAGCAGCTATTTTTACCTTTGGGGAGAAAGCGAGCAGTACTTC
D: NA
J: TRBJ2-7
size: NA
V: TRBV5-6

CDR3: CASIPQGTYEQYF
DNA: TGTGCCAGCATCCCACAGGGGACCTACGAGCAGTACTTC
D: TRBD1
J: TRBJ2-7
size: NA
V: TRBV5-5

CDR3: CAWSIREKLFF
DNA: TGTGCCTGGAGCATACGAGAAAAACTGTTTTTT
D: NA
J: TRBJ1-4
size: few
V: TRBV30

CDR3: CASSALGQGARSEQFF
DNA: TGTGCCAGCAGTGCCCTAGGACAGGGGGCGCGGAGTGAGCAGTTCTTC
D: TRBD1
J: TRBJ2-1
size: few
V: TRBV28

CDR3: CASSLASSGSNTGELFF
DNA: TGTGCCAGCAGTTTAGCCTCAAGCGGGAGTAACACCGGGGAGCTGTTTTTT
D: TRBD2
J: TRBJ2-2
size: NA
V: TRBV12-3/TRBV12-4

CDR3: CASSNGLAGVGRYEQYF
DNA: TGTGCCAGCAGCAACGGACTAGCGGGGGTGGGCCGATACGAGCAGTACTTC
D: NA
J: TRBJ2-7
size: NA
V: TRBV21-1

CDR3: CASSLAAKPYNEQFF
DNA: TGCGCCAGCAGCTTGGCTGCTAAACCCTACAATGAGCAGTTCTTC
D: NA
J: TRBJ2-1
size: few
V: TRBV5-1

CDR3: CSARTSSGIWGQETQYF
DNA: TGCAGTGCTAGGACCAGCAGTGGGATTTGGGGCCAAGAGACCCAGTACTTC
D: NA
J: TRBJ2-5
size: NA
V: TRBV20-1

CDR3: CASSQGWAREGRETQYF
DNA: TGTGCCAGCAGCCAGGGCTGGGCGCGGGAGGGCCGAGAGACCCAGTACTTC
D: TRBD2
J: TRBJ2-5
size: NA
V: TRBV4-2

CDR3: CASSLTGTLNTGELFF
DNA: TGCGCCAGCAGCTTGACCGGGACTTTGAACACCGGGGAGCTGTTTTTT
D: NA
J: TRBJ2-2
size: few
V: TRBV5-1

CDR3: CASSTGTGLYNEQFF
DNA: TGTGCCAGCTCCACCGGGACAGGGTTGTACAATGAGCAGTTCTTC
D: TRBD1
J: TRBJ2-1
size: NA
V: TRBV12-3/TRBV12-4

CDR3: CASSNGLQETQYF
DNA: TGTGCCAGCAGTAACGGACTGCAAGAGACCCAGTACTTC
D: NA
J: TRBJ2-5
size: many
V: TRBV12-3/TRBV12-4

CDR3: CASSPGDAGSYEQYF
DNA: TGTGCCAGCAGCCCCGGGGACGCTGGCTCCTACGAGCAGTACTTC
D: NA
J: TRBJ2-7
size: NA
V: TRBV7-6

CDR3: CASSLYQGEQYF
DNA: TGTGCCAGCAGCTTATATCAGGGCGAGCAGTACTTC
D: NA
J: TRBJ2-7
size: NA
V: TRBV7-2

CDR3: CASSISGYYEQYF
DNA: TGTGCCAGCAGTATAAGCGGATACTACGAGCAGTACTTC
D: NA
J: TRBJ2-7
size: few
V: TRBV6-1